Listed below are T cell receptor beta chains from one sample, sequenced in a study of glioma-infiltrating T cells after dendritic cell vaccination. TCRdb keeps only in-frame clones here, not all; method: immunoSEQ multiplex PCR. The data hold tens of thousands of clones, with approximately 87% observed a single time. The specimen comprised blood, sampled after dendritic cell vaccination. All receptors come from a human donor with glioblastoma. CDR3s include the opening cysteine and the closing phenylalanine or tryptophan. The D gene is left open where the match is weak. Size tells how often a clone was seen (once, few, many) or the class of an expanded clone, and some rows leave it out.

>TRBJ2-2|TRBV28|.|TRBD2|15
TGTGCCAGCAGACCGACTAGCGGGGGGACCGGGGAGCTGTTTTTT
CASRPTSGGTGELFF
>TRBJ2-1|TRBV6-5|.|TRBD2|14
TGTGCCACGACCTCGGGGGGTCGCTACAATGAGCAGTTCTTC
CATTSGGRYNEQFF
>TRBJ2-7|TRBV4-3|.|TRBD2|15
TGCGCCAGCAGCCAAGATGCAGCGGGACTATACGAGCAGTACTTC
CASSQDAAGLYEQYF
>TRBJ2-7|TRBV30|.|TRBD1|15
TGTGCCTGGATTGGGGGACAGGGGACTAACTACGAGCAGTACTTC
CAWIGGQGTNYEQYF
>TRBJ1-6|TRBV13|.|TRBD1|15
TGTGCCAGCAGCCCACAGGGGGCGCGTAATTCACCCCTCCACTTT
CASSPQGARNSPLHF
>TRBJ1-2|TRBV27|few|TRBD1|18
TGTGCCAGCAGTTTATCTTCCAGACAGGGGGCGCGGGACTATGGCTACACCTTC
CASSLSSRQGARDYGYTF
>TRBJ1-4|TRBV28|.|.|13
TGTGCCAGCAGAGGGAGTTGGGATGAAAAACTGTTTTTT
CASRGSWDEKLFF
>TRBJ1-1|TRBV30|.|TRBD1|15
TGTGCCTGGACCCCGGGACAGGGAGAGAACACTGAAGCTTTCTTT
CAWTPGQGENTEAFF
>TRBJ2-1|TRBV6-5|.|TRBD2|15
TGTGCCAGCAGCCCGACTAGCGGGTTTCTTTATGAGCAGTTCTTC
CASSPTSGFLYEQFF
>TRBJ1-5|TRBV4-3|few|.|14
TGCGCCAGCAGCCACGACAGCAACAATCAGCCCCAGCATTTT
CASSHDSNNQPQHF
>TRBJ2-1|TRBV5-4|.|TRBD2|17
TGTGCCAGCAGCTTGGGGTTAGCGGGGGGGTCTCTCGGCGAGCAGTTCTTC
CASSLGLAGGSLGEQFF
>TRBJ1-1|TRBV5-1|.|.|15
TGCGCCAGCAGCCCGCGGGAGGGAGGAAACACTGAAGCTTTCTTT
CASSPREGGNTEAFF
>TRBJ2-7|TRBV19|.|TRBD2|15
TGTGCCAGTAGTCCGGGACTAGCGGGGGAAGAAGAGCAGTACTTC
CASSPGLAGEEEQYF
>TRBJ2-7|TRBV6-5|.|TRBD1|15
TGTGCCAGCAGTTACCGGGACAGGGAACCCTACGAGCAGTACTTC
CASSYRDREPYEQYF
>TRBJ2-5|TRBV11-3|.|TRBD1|14
TGTGCCAGCAGCCCCCGAAGGGGGCAGGAGACCCAGTACTTC
CASSPRRGQETQYF
>TRBJ2-3|TRBV4-3|.|TRBD2|18
TGCGCCAGCAGCCAAGACGCGCCTAGCGGGGGGGCCCGCGATACGCAGTATTTT
CASSQDAPSGGARDTQYF
>TRBJ2-1|TRBV15|.|.|13
TGTGCCACCAGCAGAGACCCCGGGAGTGAGCAGTTCTTC
CATSRDPGSEQFF
>TRBJ2-1|TRBV7-3|few|.|12
TGTGCCAGCAGCTCCTCGGGGGATGAGCAGTTCTTC
CASSSSGDEQFF
>TRBJ2-7|TRBV5-5|.|TRBD1|17
TGTGCCAGCAGCTTTGGACAGGGGCCAGCTCGAACCTACGAGCAGTACTTC
CASSFGQGPARTYEQYF
>TRBJ2-7|TRBV4-3|.|TRBD1|16
TGCGCCAGCAGCCAAGTCCGGGACAGCTCGTACTACGAGCAGTACTTC
CASSQVRDSSYYEQYF
>TRBJ2-2|TRBV19|.|.|13
TGTGCCAGTAGTATTGGGGGGACCGGGGAGCTGTTTTTT
CASSIGGTGELFF
>TRBJ1-1|TRBV19|.|.|17
TGTGCCAGTACCCTCATGGGGGGGCGGCTAATGAACACTGAAGCTTTCTTT
CASTLMGGRLMNTEAFF
>TRBJ2-1|TRBV11-3|.|TRBD2|14
TGTGCCAGCGGATCGGGGGGTCTTGGGAGTGGGCAGTTCTTC
CASGSGGLGSGQFF
>TRBJ2-1|TRBV9|.|TRBD2|17
TGTGCCAGCAGCGTAGGAGGTCCTAGCGGGGCAGGAAATGAGCAGTTCTTC
CASSVGGPSGAGNEQFF
>TRBJ1-2|TRBV7-2|.|TRBD1|17
TGTGCCAGCAGCGCCGGGACAGGGGTTAGGAACTCCTATGGCTACACCTTC
CASSAGTGVRNSYGYTF
>TRBJ2-2|TRBV5-1|.|.|15
TGCGCCAGCAGCTCCGGACAGTCGAACACCGGGGAGCTGTTTTTT
CASSSGQSNTGELFF
>TRBJ2-6|TRBV5-6|.|.|16
TGTGCCAGCAGCTTAACCGGGACAACTGGGGCCAACGTCCTGACTTTC
CASSLTGTTGANVLTF
>TRBJ2-1|TRBV7-2|.|.|14
TGTGCCAGCAGCTTACGGTATCAAGGACTAGAGCAGTTCTTC
CASSLRYQGLEQFF
>TRBJ2-5|TRBV19|.|TRBD1|15
TGTGCCAGTAGTGTACGGACAGGAGGTCAAGAGACCCAGTACTTC
CASSVRTGGQETQYF
>TRBJ2-7|TRBV6-5|few|.|15
TGTGCCAGCAGTTACGGAGGAGTGGGATCCTACGAGCAGTACTTC
CASSYGGVGSYEQYF
>TRBJ1-1|TRBV20-1|.|.|8
TGCAGTGCCACGAGAGCTTTCTTT
CSATRAFF
>TRBJ2-2|TRBV7-8|.|TRBD1|15
TGTGCCAGCAGCCCCGGGACAGGGCGGACCGGGGAGCTGTTTTTT
CASSPGTGRTGELFF
>TRBJ1-2|TRBV4-2|few|.|14
TGTGCCAGCAGCCAAGATGGTGGGCTCTATGGCTACACCTTC
CASSQDGGLYGYTF
>TRBJ2-2|TRBV4-3|.|TRBD2|13
TGCGCCAGCAGCCCCGGGGGGGGCGGGGAGCTGTTTTTT
CASSPGGGGELFF
>TRBJ2-3|TRBV7-3|medium-sized|TRBD2|14
TGTGCCAGCAGCCCGAGACTAGCGGCAGATACGCAGTATTTT
CASSPRLAADTQYF
>TRBJ2-4|TRBV6-1|once|.|17
TGTGCCAGCAGTGAAGCGCTTCACTGGGGGCCCAAAAACATTCAGTACTTC
CASSEALHWGPKNIQYF
>TRBJ2-7|TRBV9|.|TRBD1|14
TGTGCCAGCAGCGCCGGGACAGGGGGGGACGAGCAGTACTTC
CASSAGTGGDEQYF
>TRBJ2-1|TRBV5-1|.|TRBD2|15
TGCGCCAGCAGCAAAACTAGCGGAAGCTACAATGAGCAGTTCTTC
CASSKTSGSYNEQFF
>TRBJ2-7|TRBV4-2|.|TRBD2|17
TGTGCCAGCAGCCAAGATCCAGCGGGGGGCATCCCCTACGAGCAGTACTTC
CASSQDPAGGIPYEQYF
>TRBJ2-5|TRBV4-2|.|.|15
TGTGCCAGCAGCCAAGAGGGCTCATCAGGAAAGACCCAGTACTTC
CASSQEGSSGKTQYF
>TRBJ2-1|TRBV28|.|TRBD2|15
TGTGCCAGCAGACTCAGCGGGGAGAGCTACAATGAGCAGTTCTTC
CASRLSGESYNEQFF
>TRBJ2-7|TRBV7-9|.|TRBD1|15
TGTGCCAGCAGCTTAGCTTACAGGGGCTCCTACGAGCAGTACTTC
CASSLAYRGSYEQYF
>TRBJ1-5|TRBV27|.|TRBD1|15
TGTGCCAGCAGTGGGACAGGGTACGGGGGTCAGCCCCAGCATTTT
CASSGTGYGGQPQHF
>TRBJ2-2|TRBV9|.|TRBD2|15
TGTGCCAGCAGCCTCCGGGGGGGATACACCGGGGAGCTGTTTTTT
CASSLRGGYTGELFF
>TRBJ2-3|TRBV18|.|.|17
TGTGCCTCCCTCACCACGACGAGCGCCACTAGCACAGATACGCAGTATTTT
CASLTTTSATSTDTQYF
>TRBJ2-7|TRBV30|.|TRBD2|14
TGTGCCTGGAGTGGTTTAGCGGGGGCCTACGAGCAGTACTTC
CAWSGLAGAYEQYF
>TRBJ1-6|TRBV4-1|.|TRBD1|16
TGCGCCAGCAGCCTTGGTCCGGGACAGGTGAATTCACCCCTCCACTTT
CASSLGPGQVNSPLHF
>TRBJ1-2|TRBV5-1|.|.|13
TGCGCCAGCAGCTTGGACCAGGGATGGGGCTACACCTTC
CASSLDQGWGYTF
>TRBJ2-7|TRBV5-4|.|TRBD1|14
TGTGCCAGCAGCACCGGGACAGTTCGGAGGGAGCAGTACTTC
CASSTGTVRREQYF
>TRBJ1-2|TRBV5-1|once|TRBD1|13
TGCGCCACCCCCCGCGGGGAAGGGGGCGGCTACACCTTC
CATPRGEGGGYTF
>TRBJ2-5|TRBV6-1|.|TRBD1|14
TGTGCCAGCACCAGACAGGGTCGGCGTGAGACCCAGTACTTC
CASTRQGRRETQYF
>TRBJ2-7|TRBV7-9|.|TRBD1|15
TGTGCCAGCAGCAGAATGGACAGGTTATCCTACGAGCAGTACTTC
CASSRMDRLSYEQYF
>TRBJ1-4|TRBV7-7|.|.|13
TGTGCTAGCAGCTTAAACGCGAATGAAAAACTGTTTTTT
CASSLNANEKLFF
>TRBJ1-4|TRBV5-5|many|TRBD1|14
TGTGCCAGCAGACCCGGGACAGGGGAGGAAAAACTGTTTTTT
CASRPGTGEEKLFF
>TRBJ2-1|TRBV5-6|.|TRBD2|18
TGTGCCAGCAGCGCGGGACTAGCGGGTATCATGGCCTACAATGAGCAGTTCTTC
CASSAGLAGIMAYNEQFF
>TRBJ1-1|TRBV9|.|.|14
TGTGCCAGCAGCGCGTGGGGAGAGAACACTGAAGCTTTCTTT
CASSAWGENTEAFF
>TRBJ2-1|TRBV5-6|once|TRBD2|16
TGTGCCAGCAGCTTGTACGGGGGGGCCTTAAGGAATGAGCAGTTCTTC
CASSLYGGALRNEQFF
>TRBJ2-7|TRBV4-2|few|.|12
TGTGCCAGCAGCCAAGATCAGGGATTTCAGTACTTC
CASSQDQGFQYF